A selection of T cell receptor beta chains follows, all from one sample in a study of T-cell reconstitution after alpha-beta-depleted transplantation in children. TCRdb processed the PCR reads anew with MiXCR; each CDR3 protein has one entry. The data show 600,000 or so distinct CDR3 sequences, roughly 23% seen once. This material consisted of PBMCs, mostly from graft donor cells, taken 360 days after TCRalphabeta/CD19-depleted stem cell transplant. The receptors were gathered from a boy under three years old who had a stem cell transplant for acute myeloid leukemia, so the T cells may come from the graft donor. Both conserved end residues are part of each CDR3. A D gene is named only where the DNA matches it firmly. Some rows have no size entry. The others give once, few or many, or a class for an expanded clone.

.	TRBV9	TRBJ2-1	14	TRBD2	CASSVSGVYNEQFF	TGTGCCAGCAGCGTTAGCGGGGTCTACAATGAGCAGTTCTTC
few	TRBV18	TRBJ1-1	15	.	CASSPPLTREREAFF	TGTGCCAGCTCACCACCGCTTACGCGTGAGAGGGAAGCTTTCTTT
.	TRBV10-3	TRBJ1-1	13	.	CAISESGQGQAFF	TGTGCCATCAGTGAGTCGGGGCAGGGCCAAGCTTTCTTT
many	TRBV20-1	TRBJ2-3	14	.	CSADGGPNTDTQYF	TGCAGTGCTGACGGGGGCCCTAACACAGATACGCAGTATTTT
.	TRBV5-1	TRBJ2-1	16	.	CASWLTTGASYNEQFF	TGCGCCAGCTGGCTGACGACAGGCGCCTCCTACAATGAGCAGTTCTTC
few	TRBV12-3/TRBV12-4	TRBJ2-1	13	.	CASSLTGAIPGFF	TGTGCCAGCAGTTTAACGGGGGCCATACCCGGGTTCTTC
.	TRBV5-5	TRBJ1-4	15	.	CASSFLVATNEKLFF	TGTGCCAGCAGCTTCCTGGTCGCAACTAATGAAAAACTGTTTTTT
.	TRBV5-1	TRBJ2-7	14	.	CASSPSDGIYEQYF	TGCGCCAGCAGCCCGTCGGACGGGATTTACGAGCAGTACTTC
.	TRBV4-3	TRBJ2-4	15	.	CASSQSRGRENIQYF	TGCGCCAGCAGCCAAAGCAGGGGGAGGGAAAACATTCAGTACTTC
few	TRBV7-2	TRBJ2-2	14	TRBD1	CASSFRDRGPELFF	TGTGCCAGCAGCTTCCGGGACAGGGGACCGGAGCTGTTTTTT
many	TRBV29-1	TRBJ2-5	12	TRBD1	CSVQTGGETQYF	TGCAGCGTTCAAACAGGGGGAGAGACCCAGTACTTC
.	TRBV7-2	TRBJ1-2	15	.	CASSLVFRAGDGYTF	TGTGCCAGCAGCTTAGTCTTTCGGGCAGGGGATGGCTACACCTTC
many	TRBV4-1	TRBJ2-1	15	.	CASSQLQVKDNEQFF	TGCGCCAGCAGCCAATTACAGGTGAAAGACAATGAGCAGTTCTTC
.	TRBV2	TRBJ1-2	15	TRBD1	CASSTKGQGFYGYTF	TGTGCCAGCAGTACAAAGGGACAGGGGTTCTATGGCTACACCTTC
.	TRBV2	TRBJ1-1	13	TRBD1	CASRGQASGEAFF	TGTGCCAGCAGGGGACAGGCATCGGGCGAAGCTTTCTTT
few	TRBV29-1	TRBJ2-4	20	.	CSVEGGEGQNPSRTKNIQYF	TGCAGCGTTGAAGGGGGGGAGGGACAGAACCCATCTCGGACCAAAAACATTCAGTACTTC
many	TRBV5-1	TRBJ2-5	15	.	CASSLNRNVQETQYF	TGCGCCAGCAGCTTGAACCGGAACGTCCAAGAGACCCAGTACTTC
.	TRBV10-3	TRBJ2-3	18	TRBD2	CATKLRVAGIPGTDTQYF	TGTGCCACCAAGCTACGGGTAGCGGGGATCCCGGGGACAGATACGCAGTATTTT
many	TRBV20-1	TRBJ1-6	14	.	CSATSGLPGAPLHF	TGCAGTGCTACCTCGGGACTCCCTGGTGCACCCCTCCACTTT
.	TRBV20-1	TRBJ2-2	15	TRBD1	CSVRAGQGNTGELFF	TGCAGTGTTAGGGCGGGACAGGGTAACACCGGGGAGCTGTTTTTT
few	TRBV6-2/TRBV6-3	TRBJ2-7	14	TRBD1	CASADRDRGDEQYF	TGTGCCAGCGCGGACCGGGACAGGGGGGACGAGCAGTACTTC
.	TRBV3-1	TRBJ2-3	14	TRBD1	CASSQETGLDTQYF	TGTGCCAGCAGCCAAGAGACAGGGCTTGACACGCAGTATTTT
few	TRBV20-1	TRBJ1-1	12	.	CSATTANTEAFF	TGCAGTGCTACGACTGCGAACACTGAAGCTTTCTTT
few	TRBV20-1	TRBJ2-7	14	TRBD1	CSARTGQGSYEQYF	TGCAGTGCTAGGACGGGACAGGGGTCCTACGAGCAGTACTTC
few	TRBV15	TRBJ2-7	14	.	CATSRVTGVYEQYF	TGTGCCACCAGCAGAGTCACGGGGGTCTACGAGCAGTACTTC
.	TRBV28	TRBJ2-7	14	.	CASSLGDTPYEQYF	TGTGCCAGCAGTTTAGGGGACACCCCCTACGAGCAGTACTTC
.	TRBV6-4	TRBJ2-6	15	.	CASSDTGTGANVLTF	TGTGCCAGCAGCGACACAGGGACCGGGGCCAACGTCCTGACTTTC
few	TRBV7-2	TRBJ1-1	13	.	CASRGQPYTEAFF	TGTGCCAGCAGGGGACAACCTTACACTGAAGCTTTCTTT
many	TRBV20-1	TRBJ2-1	15	.	CSISGAGNSYNEQFF	TGCAGTATTTCGGGCGCCGGGAACTCCTACAATGAGCAGTTCTTC
many	TRBV4-3	TRBJ2-3	14	.	CASSQTPGEATQYF	TGCGCCAGCAGCCAAACGCCAGGGGAAGCTACGCAGTATTTT